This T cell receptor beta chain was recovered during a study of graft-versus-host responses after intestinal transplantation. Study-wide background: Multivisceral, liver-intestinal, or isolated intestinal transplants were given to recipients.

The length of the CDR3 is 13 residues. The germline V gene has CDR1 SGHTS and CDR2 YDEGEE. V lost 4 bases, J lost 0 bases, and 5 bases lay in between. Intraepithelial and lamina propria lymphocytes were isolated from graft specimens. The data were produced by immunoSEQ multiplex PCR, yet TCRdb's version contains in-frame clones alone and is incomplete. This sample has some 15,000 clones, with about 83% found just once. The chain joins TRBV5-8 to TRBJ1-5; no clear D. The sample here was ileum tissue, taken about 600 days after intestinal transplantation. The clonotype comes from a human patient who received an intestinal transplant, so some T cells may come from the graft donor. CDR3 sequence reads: CASSRSSNQPQHF. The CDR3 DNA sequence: TGTGCCAGCAGCCGATCTAGCAATCAGCCCCAGCATTTT. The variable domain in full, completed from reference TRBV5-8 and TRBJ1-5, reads EAGVTQSPTHLIKTRGQQATLRCSPISGHTSVYWYQQALGLGLQFLLWYDEGEERNRGNFPPRFSGRQFPNYSSELNVNALELEDSALYLCASSRSSNQPQHFGDGTRLSIL.